Each of the 28 T cell receptor beta chains below was sequenced from the same sample in a study of blood T cell repertoires in COVID-19. Sequencing was performed with immunoSEQ multiplex PCR; in TCRdb, only in-frame clones are kept and a portion is missing. The profile shows around 230,000 clones, roughly 83% of them singletons. The sequenced sample was peripheral blood. These receptors came from a man aged 40-49 years with acute or convalescent COVID-19.

The rearrangement joins TRBV6-6 to TRBJ2-2; 7 bases are a match to TRBD1. The germline CDR1 and CDR2 sequences are MNHNY and SVGAGI (reference sequence). The CDR3 is 15 residues long. Losses at the gene ends were 2 bases for V and 7 bases for J; bases not matched to a gene: 7. The CDR3 spells CASSYRQGENGELFF. For the CDR3, the DNA is TGTGCCAGCAGTTACCGGCAGGGGGAAAACGGGGAGCTGTTTTTT.

This chain links TRBV9 with TRBJ2-1; 16 positions match TRBD2. The CDR3 is made up of 15 amino acids. The V segment lost 3 bases and the J segment 8 bases; nucleotides outside the gene matches: 2. The germline gives CDR1 SGDLS, CDR2 YYNGEE. CDR3 nucleotides: TGTGCCAGCAGCGCGGGACTAGCGGGAGGGGATGAGCAGTTCTTC. It translates to CASSAGLAGGDEQFF.

Only a few counts were recorded for this clone. This rearrangement joins TRBV7-9 to TRBJ2-1; D might be TRBD2 (6 bases). The CDR3 is 13 residues long. The V end was cut by 3 bases, the J end by 8 bases, with 11 bases between. CDR1 is SEHNR and CDR2 is FQNEAQ in the germline V gene (reference sequence). DNA for the CDR3: TGTGCCAGCAGCTTCGGACTAATCGATGAGCAGTTCTTC. Translation: CASSFGLIDEQFF.

The chain is built from TRBV4-2 and TRBJ2-1; 12 nucleotides agree with TRBD2. The germline V gene encodes CDR1 LGHNA and CDR2 YNFKEQ. Trimming removed 5 bases from V and 9 bases from J; junction bases left unmatched: 11. CDR3 length: 16 amino acids. This CDR3 is CASSSTGLAGHAEQFF. The CDR3 region has the DNA TGTGCCAGCAGCTCGACAGGACTAGCGGGACACGCTGAGCAGTTCTTC.

The chain carries TRBV27 and TRBJ2-1; tentatively, D is TRBD2 (6 bases). The CDR3 is 11 amino acids. Germline assignment: CDR1 MNHEY and CDR2 SMNVEV (reference sequence). V was cut by 6 bases and J by 6 bases, with 6 bases left in between. CDR3 sequence reads: CASRGGNEQFF. The CDR3 DNA reads TGTGCCAGCAGGGGGGGCAATGAGCAGTTCTTC.

This clone appeared a few times. The chain recombines TRBV18 with TRBJ2-7, with 8 nucleotides matching TRBD1. V lost 1 base, J lost 0 bases, and 2 bases stayed unmatched. CDR3 size: 15 residues. Germline V gives CDR1 KGHSH, CDR2 LQKENI. The CDR3: CASSPRQGASYEQYF. Here the CDR3 DNA reads TGTGCCAGCTCACCACGGCAGGGGGCCTCCTACGAGCAGTACTTC.

This sequence joins TRBV18 and TRBJ2-7; maybe TRBD1 (5 bases). V lost 2 bases, J lost 3 bases, and 5 bases lay in between. CDR3 length: 12 residues. Germline CDR1 KGHSH, CDR2 LQKENI. The CDR3 nucleotides read TGTGCCAGCTCACCAGACAGCTACGAGCAGTACTTC. Amino acid sequence: CASSPDSYEQYF.

This clone was detected only once. The chain links TRBV4-3 to TRBJ1-1; a possible D gene is TRBD1 (5 bases). With 0 bases removed from V and 6 bases from J, the gap between germline ends came to 11 bases. This CDR3 is 14 amino acids long. Per the germline V gene, CDR1 is LGHNA and CDR2 is YSLEER. CDR3 sequence: CASSQDRTSAEAFF. The CDR3 DNA reads as TGCGCCAGCAGCCAAGATCGGACATCGGCTGAAGCTTTCTTT.

This sequence joins TRBV7-9 and TRBJ1-1, with D maybe TRBD1 (6 bases). V lost 0 bases to trimming and J lost 8 bases, with 10 bases between them. CDR3 length: 13 residues. Germline V gene lookup returns CDR1 SEHNR and CDR2 FQNEAQ (reference sequence). This CDR3 is CASSLARGAEAFF. For the CDR3, the DNA is TGTGCCAGCAGCTTAGCCCGGGGGGCGGAAGCTTTCTTT.

This chain links TRBV7-2 with TRBJ1-2, with D unresolved. The CDR3 has 15 residues. Germline V gene lookup returns CDR1 SGHTA and CDR2 FQGNSA. The V gene lost 2 bases and the J gene lost 5 bases, with 15 bases spanning the gap. CDR3 residues: CASSLILHLNYGYTF. CDR3 DNA sequence: TGTGCCAGCAGCTTAATCTTACATCTTAATTATGGCTACACCTTC.

The CDR3 region has the DNA TGCGCCAGCAGTGAGTCGGAGGAGAAGTACCAAGAGACCCAGTACTTC. It translates to CASSESEEKYQETQYF. The chain carries TRBV10-1 and TRBJ2-5, with TRBD2 as a possible D gene (5 bases). Germline V gene data show CDR1 as WNHNN and CDR2 as SYGVQD (reference sequence). The CDR3 consists of 16 residues. The V end was cut by 0 bases, the J end by 0 bases, with 11 bases between.

The chain has TRBV5-1 and TRBJ1-3; D gene ambiguous. This CDR3 has 13 residues. Trimming removed 0 bases at V and 8 bases at J, with 9 bases between. In germline, CDR1 is SGHRS, CDR2 YFSETQ. The CDR3 region is CASSLGAEDTIYF. DNA for the CDR3: TGCGCCAGCAGCTTGGGGGCCGAAGACACCATATATTTT.

The CDR3 loop is CASSPDRAGNTIYF. Here the CDR3 DNA reads TGCGCCAGCAGCCCGGACAGGGCCGGAAACACCATATATTTT. V gene TRBV5-1 combines with J gene TRBJ1-3; 8 positions agree with TRBD1. The CDR3 loop spans 14 amino acids. The junction had 4 bases not matched to a gene; V was cut back by 4 bases and J by 4 bases. Germline CDR1 reads SGHRS; CDR2 reads YFSETQ. The whole variable domain, remainder taken from reference TRBV5-1 and TRBJ1-3, is KAGVTQTPRYLIKTRGQQVTLSCSPISGHRSVSWYQQTPGQGLQFLFEYFSETQRNKGNFPGRFSGRQFSNSRSEMNVSTLELGDSALYLCASSPDRAGNTIYFGEGSWLTVV.

The V gene is TRBV30, the J gene TRBJ1-2, with 9 bases that match TRBD1. Trimming removed 0 bases from V and 0 bases from J; junction bases left unmatched: 5. The CDR3 has 16 amino acids. Germline lookup yields CDR1 GTSNPN and CDR2 SVGIG (reference sequence). The CDR3 region is CAWSVPGQGPNYGYTF. CDR3 DNA sequence: TGTGCCTGGAGTGTCCCGGGACAGGGTCCTAACTATGGCTACACCTTC.

The J gene is TRBJ2-1, the V gene TRBV2; D may be TRBD2 (6 bases). The CDR3 sequence is 13 residues long. Germline assignment: CDR1 SNHLY and CDR2 FYNNEI. The V end lost 10 bases, the J end lost 3 bases, and 13 bases lay between the germline ends. CDR3 amino acids: CATSSTSYNEQFF. CDR3 DNA sequence: TGTGCCACCTCGTCGACTAGCTACAATGAGCAGTTCTTC.

The chain is built from TRBV15 and TRBJ1-1; 7 positions match TRBD1. CDR1 is LNHNV and CDR2 is YYDKDF in the germline V gene (reference sequence). CDR3 length: 15 residues. J lost 4 bases, V lost 6 bases, and 11 bases had no gene match. CDR3 sequence reads: CATSIHRGIFTEAFF. In nucleotides, the CDR3 is TGTGCCACCAGTATCCACAGGGGAATTTTCACTGAAGCTTTCTTT.

Remarks on this clone: At one boundary the junction diverges from the germline segment, which might be a read error. V is TRBV15 and J is TRBJ1-1; no reliable D call. From germline, CDR1 is LNHNV and CDR2 YYDKDF (reference sequence). CDR3 length: 16 amino acids. CDR3 coding DNA: TGTGCCACCAGCAGAGATTTGGCAGTCGGGAACCCTGAAGCTTTCTTT. Translated, it gives CATSRDLAVGNPEAFF. Complete variable domain (other parts from reference TRBV15 and TRBJ1-1): DAMVIQNPRYQVTQFGKPVTLSCSQTLNHNVMYWYQQKSSQAPKLLFHYYDKDFNNEADTPDNFQSRRPNTSFCFLDIRSPGLGDTAMYLCATSRDLAVGNPEAFFGQGTRLTVV.

J is TRBJ2-5 and V is TRBV18; no clear D. Germline lookup yields CDR1 KGHSH and CDR2 LQKENI. The CDR3 runs to 14 residues. The V gene lost 6 bases and the J gene lost 4 bases, with 15 bases spanning the gap. This chain's CDR3 is CASSPPNSVETQYF. CDR3 in DNA: TGTGCCAGCTCCCCCCCTAATTCCGTAGAGACCCAGTACTTC.

Note on this clone: The sample carries other DNA sequences with the same CDR3. The V gene is TRBV19, the J gene TRBJ1-5; TRBD1 is a possible D gene (6 bases). The CDR3 contains 15 residues. Germline CDR1 reads LNHDA; CDR2 reads SQIVND (reference sequence). The V gene lost 3 bases and the J gene lost 4 bases, with 13 bases spanning the gap. The CDR3 nucleotides are TGTGCCAGTAGTATCAGGGGATCTGGGAATCAGCCCCAGCATTTT. The encoded protein is CASSIRGSGNQPQHF.

This clone has only a few counts. This chain uses TRBV21-1 with TRBJ2-7; the table's TRBD1 call for D was not verified on the DNA. TRBV21-1 is a pseudogene segment. The CDR3 covers 15 residues. The CDR3 nucleotides read TGTGCCAGCAGCAAACAGGGGGATACAACCTACGAGCAGTACTTC. The encoded protein is CASSKQGDTTYEQYF.

For this clone: The identical CDR3 is also encoded by other nucleotide sequences in the sample. The V and J genes are TRBV18 and TRBJ2-7; 11 nucleotides align to TRBD2. After removal of 4 bases from V and 1 base from J, the junction contained 3 bases not matched to a gene. Germline V gene data show CDR1 as KGHSH and CDR2 as LQKENI. CDR3 length equals 15 residues. The CDR3 DNA reads as TGTGCCAGCTCACAAACTAGCGGGAGTTCCTACGAGCAGTACTTC. Protein product: CASSQTSGSSYEQYF.

The rearrangement links TRBV3-1 (or the pseudogene TRBV3-2) to TRBJ1-1; unclear D gene. The V gene lost 1 base and the J gene lost 6 bases, with 9 bases spanning the gap. The CDR3 is made up of 13 amino acids. Per germline, CDR1 LGHDT and CDR2 YNNKEL (reference sequence). Here the CDR3 reads CASSQVRDSEAFF. The DNA for the CDR3 is TGTGCCAGCAGCCAAGTTCGGGATTCTGAAGCTTTCTTT.

This clone has just a few counts. This chain links TRBV6-4 with TRBJ1-1; a possible D gene is TRBD1 (6 bases). V was shortened by 4 bases and J by 3 bases, with 9 bases between the two germline ends. Germline V CDR1 and CDR2: MRHNA, SNTAGT. This CDR3 region has 13 residues. The CDR3 sequence: CASSGYRDTEAFF. CDR3 DNA sequence: TGTGCCAGCAGTGGATACAGGGACACTGAAGCTTTCTTT.

The chain combines TRBV27 with TRBJ2-1; the match to TRBD2 covers 7 bases. This CDR3 comprises 14 residues. Trimming cost V 2 bases and J 6 bases; bases outside gene matches: 4. The germline CDR1 and CDR2 sequences are MNHEY and SMNVEV (reference sequence). The CDR3 sequence: CASSLLGRANEQFF. The CDR3, as DNA: TGTGCCAGCAGTTTACTAGGGAGGGCCAATGAGCAGTTCTTC.

This clone has a handful of counts. This chain links TRBV7-9 with TRBJ1-1; TRBD1 is a possible D gene (6 bases). The CDR3 runs to 16 residues. The germline V and J ends were trimmed by 1 base and 2 bases, with 14 bases remaining between them. Germline CDR1 and CDR2: SEHNR and FQNEAQ (reference sequence). The CDR3 nucleotides are TGTGCCAGCAGCTTAGGACTAAACAGGGTCAACACTGAAGCTTTCTTT. Protein product: CASSLGLNRVNTEAFF.

The CDR3 coding sequence is TGTGCCAGCAGCCAAGGGGGAAGGGGCTATGGCTACACCTTC. This gives the protein CASSQGGRGYGYTF. The rearrangement joins TRBV4-2 to TRBJ1-2, with a weak D call TRBD1 (5 bases). From germline, CDR1 is LGHNA and CDR2 YNFKEQ. Trimming took 1 base from V and 4 from J, leaving 10 bases between them. CDR3 size: 14 residues.

In regard to this clone: Other nucleotide sequences from this sample produce the same CDR3. This chain joins TRBV5-1 and TRBJ1-1, with 7 bases aligning to TRBD1. Trimming took 4 bases from V and 8 from J; bases not matched to a gene: 5. The CDR3 sequence is 12 residues long. The V gene's germline CDR1 is SGHRS and CDR2 YFSETQ. CDR3 bases: TGCGCCAGCAGCCCAGAGACAGGGGAAGCTTTCTTT. The encoded protein is CASSPETGEAFF.

The chain recombines TRBV10-3 with TRBJ2-6; 8 nucleotides line up with TRBD1. J was trimmed by 4 bases and V by 2 bases; bases with no gene match: 10. The CDR3 is made up of 18 amino acids. The germline gives CDR1 ENHRY, CDR2 SYGVKD. This CDR3 is CAISEHRQDRAGANVLTF. The CDR3 bases are TGTGCCATCAGTGAGCATAGACAGGACAGGGCCGGGGCCAACGTCCTGACTTTC.